Below are 6 T cell receptor beta chains sequenced from a single sample in a study of cytomegalovirus exposure and HLA in healthy donors. Researchers ran the PCR with 60 Vbeta and 13 Jbeta primers. Sequenced by immunoSEQ multiplex PCR; TCRdb stores in-frame clones only, minus some. This repertoire shows approximately 140,000 clones, about 60% found once; its top ten account for about 7.1%. The sample taken for sequencing was PBMCs. These TCRs come from a woman between 55 and 75 years old in good health and CMV-seropositive.

This chain links TRBV28 with TRBJ2-6; 8 nucleotides align to TRBD1. Germline V CDR1 and CDR2: MDHEN, SYDVKM. The CDR3 spans 15 residues. Germline trimming cut 7 bases from V and 4 bases from J; bases unmatched to any gene: 6. This CDR3 is CASNIRGPGANVLTF. In nucleotides, the CDR3 is TGTGCCAGCAATATCAGGGGGCCAGGGGCCAACGTCCTGACTTTC.

The chain links TRBV27 to TRBJ2-1; 9 positions agree with TRBD2. Trimming took 2 bases from V and 2 from J; bases not matched to a gene: 4. The CDR3 length is 16 residues. CDR1 and CDR2 (germline): MNHEY, SMNVEV (reference sequence). The CDR3 bases are TGTGCCAGCAGTTTAGGGCGGGAGGGCCCCTACAATGAGCAGTTCTTC. Protein: CASSLGREGPYNEQFF.

This clone was seen a handful of times. CDR3 nucleotide sequence: TGTGCCAGCAGTTACAAGTATGGCTACACCTTC. This encodes CASSYKYGYTF. The genes are TRBV28 and TRBJ1-2; D gene ambiguous. Looked up from germline, CDR1 is MDHEN and CDR2 is SYDVKM. The length of the CDR3 is 11 residues. V lost 4 bases, J lost 5 bases, and 5 bases lay in between.

This clone has a handful of counts. The chain couples TRBV29-1 to TRBJ2-5; weak D call: TRBD2 (6 bases). Gene TRBJ2-7 matches the end of the DNA better, so the J call may be wrong. Per the germline V gene, CDR1 is SQVTM and CDR2 is ANQGSEA. The CDR3 loop spans 14 amino acids. CDR3 in DNA: TGCAGCGTTGAGTCCCTAGCGAGACCCTACGAGCAGTACTTC. This sequence encodes CSVESLARPYEQYF.

This clone was seen a few times. The rearrangement links TRBV6-1 to TRBJ1-5; TRBD1 might be the D (6 bases). This CDR3 comprises 13 residues. CDR1 is MNHNS, CDR2 SASEGT, per germline. Deletions cut 6 bases from V and 4 bases from J, with 10 bases between. The CDR3 loop is CASRTGQNQPQHF. The CDR3 DNA reads as TGTGCCAGCAGGACAGGTCAAAATCAGCCCCAGCATTTT.

A remark on this clone: A junction boundary mismatches the germline segment, possibly from a read error. The genes are TRBV9 and TRBJ2-5; D might be TRBD2 (6 bases). Germline V CDR1 and CDR2: SGDLS, YYNGEE. The CDR3 extends over 16 amino acids. CDR3 nucleotides: TGTGCCAGCAGCGTAGCCGGGACTTGGGGGAGAGAGGCCCAGTACTTC. It codes for CASSVAGTWGREAQYF. Together with reference TRBV9 and TRBJ2-5, the CDR3 gives the full variable domain: DSGVTQTPKHLITATGQRVTLRCSPRSGDLSVYWYQQSLDQGLQFLIQYYNGEERAKGNILERFSAQQFPDLHSELNLSSLELGDSALYFCASSVAGTWGREAQYFGPGTRLLVL.